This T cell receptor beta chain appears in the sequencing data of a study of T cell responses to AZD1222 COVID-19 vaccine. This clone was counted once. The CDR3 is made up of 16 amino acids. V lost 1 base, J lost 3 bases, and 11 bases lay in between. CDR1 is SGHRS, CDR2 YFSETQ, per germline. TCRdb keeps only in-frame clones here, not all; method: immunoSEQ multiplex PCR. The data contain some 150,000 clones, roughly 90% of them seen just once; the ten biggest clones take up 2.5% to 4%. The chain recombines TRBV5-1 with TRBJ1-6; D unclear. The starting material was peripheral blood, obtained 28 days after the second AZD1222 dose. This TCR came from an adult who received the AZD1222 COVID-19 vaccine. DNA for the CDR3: TGCGCCAGCAGCTTGTCAGTCGGCAACTATAATTCACCCCTCCACTTT. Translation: CASSLSVGNYNSPLHF.